This T cell receptor beta chain came from a study of T-cell reconstitution after alpha-beta-depleted transplantation in children. This clonotype was seen only a few times. Germline CDR1 is SQVTM and CDR2 is ANQGSEA. The CDR3 spans 12 residues. Trimming stripped 4 bases from V and 3 bases from J, with 7 bases between. Molecular barcoding with unique molecular identifiers was used for the TCRbeta library. TCRdb passed the PCR reads through MiXCR, listing each CDR3 protein once. The sample yields approximately 980,000 distinct CDR3 sequences, around 30% seen once. The sample was PBMCs, mostly from graft donor cells, taken 360 days after TCRalphabeta/CD19-depleted stem cell transplant. The V gene is TRBV29-1, the J gene TRBJ1-5, with D unclear. This TCR came from a boy in the first two years of life who had a stem cell transplant for SCID, so the T cells may come from the graft donor. CDR3 protein: CSVGQNNQPQHF. As DNA, the CDR3 is TGCAGCGTTGGGCAAAACAATCAGCCCCAGCATTTT.